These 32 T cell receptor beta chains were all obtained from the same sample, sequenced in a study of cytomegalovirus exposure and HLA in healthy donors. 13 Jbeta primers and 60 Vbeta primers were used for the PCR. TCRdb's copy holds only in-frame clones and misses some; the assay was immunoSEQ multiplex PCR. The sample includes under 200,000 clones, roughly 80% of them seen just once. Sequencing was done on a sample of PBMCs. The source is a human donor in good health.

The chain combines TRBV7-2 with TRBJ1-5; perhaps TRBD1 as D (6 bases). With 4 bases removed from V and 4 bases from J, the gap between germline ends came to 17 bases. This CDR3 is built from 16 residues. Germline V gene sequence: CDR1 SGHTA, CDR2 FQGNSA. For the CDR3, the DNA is TGTGCCAGCAGCTCACAACCAGGGGCCTTGAATCAGCCCCAGCATTTT. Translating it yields CASSSQPGALNQPQHF.

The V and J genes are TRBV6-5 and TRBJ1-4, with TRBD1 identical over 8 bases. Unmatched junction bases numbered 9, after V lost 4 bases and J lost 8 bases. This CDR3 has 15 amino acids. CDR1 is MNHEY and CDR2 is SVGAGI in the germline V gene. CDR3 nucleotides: TGTGCCAGCAGTTTCCTTGGACAGGGACAGGAAAAACTGTTTTTT. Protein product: CASSFLGQGQEKLFF.

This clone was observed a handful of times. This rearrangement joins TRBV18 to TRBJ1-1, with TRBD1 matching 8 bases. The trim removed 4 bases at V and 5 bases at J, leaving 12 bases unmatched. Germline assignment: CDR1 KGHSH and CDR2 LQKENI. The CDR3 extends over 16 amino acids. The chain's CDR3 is CASSLGTGPTGTEAFF. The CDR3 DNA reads TGTGCCAGCTCACTCGGGACAGGCCCAACGGGTACTGAAGCTTTCTTT.

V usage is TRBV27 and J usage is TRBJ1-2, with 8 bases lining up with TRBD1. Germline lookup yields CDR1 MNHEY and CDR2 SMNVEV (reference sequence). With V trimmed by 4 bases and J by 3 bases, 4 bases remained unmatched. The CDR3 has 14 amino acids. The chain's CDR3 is CASSSLQGDYGYTF. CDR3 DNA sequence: TGTGCCAGCAGTTCGCTACAGGGGGACTATGGCTACACCTTC.

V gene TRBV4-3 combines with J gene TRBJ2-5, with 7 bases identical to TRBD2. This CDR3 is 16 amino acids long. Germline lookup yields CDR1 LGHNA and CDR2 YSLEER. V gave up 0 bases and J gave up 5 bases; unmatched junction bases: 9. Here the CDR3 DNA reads TGCGCCAGCAGCCAAGAATTCGGGGGGATCGGTGAGACCCAGTACTTC. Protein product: CASSQEFGGIGETQYF.

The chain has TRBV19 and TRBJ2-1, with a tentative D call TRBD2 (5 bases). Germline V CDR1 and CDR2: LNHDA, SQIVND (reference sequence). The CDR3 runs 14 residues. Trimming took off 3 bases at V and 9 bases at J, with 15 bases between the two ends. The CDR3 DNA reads TGTGCCAGTAGTATGGTGAGTGGCGGAGGTGAGCAGTTCTTC. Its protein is CASSMVSGGGEQFF.

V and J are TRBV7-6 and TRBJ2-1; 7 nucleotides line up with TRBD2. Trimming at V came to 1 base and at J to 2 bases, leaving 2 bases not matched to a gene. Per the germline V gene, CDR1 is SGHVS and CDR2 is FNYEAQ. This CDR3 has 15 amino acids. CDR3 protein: CASSLGGGTYNEQFF. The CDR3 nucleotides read TGTGCCAGCAGCTTAGGGGGGGGTACCTACAATGAGCAGTTCTTC.

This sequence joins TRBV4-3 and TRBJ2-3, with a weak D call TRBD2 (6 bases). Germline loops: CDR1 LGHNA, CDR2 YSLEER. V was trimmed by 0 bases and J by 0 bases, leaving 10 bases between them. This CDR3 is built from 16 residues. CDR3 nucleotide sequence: TGCGCCAGCAGCCAAGATGCTAGCGCTAGCACAGATACGCAGTATTTT. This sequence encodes CASSQDASASTDTQYF.

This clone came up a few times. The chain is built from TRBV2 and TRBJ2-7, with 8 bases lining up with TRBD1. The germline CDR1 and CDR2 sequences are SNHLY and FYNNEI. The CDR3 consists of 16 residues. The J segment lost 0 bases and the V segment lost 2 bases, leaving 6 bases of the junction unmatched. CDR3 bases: TGTGCCAGCAGTGAACGGACAGGGACGACCTCCTACGAGCAGTACTTC. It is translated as CASSERTGTTSYEQYF.

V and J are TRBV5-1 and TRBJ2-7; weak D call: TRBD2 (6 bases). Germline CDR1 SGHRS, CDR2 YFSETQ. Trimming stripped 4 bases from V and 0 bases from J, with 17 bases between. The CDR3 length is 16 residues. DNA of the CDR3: TGCGCCAGCAGCCCACTTGGCGGGGTCGACTCCTACGAGCAGTACTTC. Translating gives CASSPLGGVDSYEQYF. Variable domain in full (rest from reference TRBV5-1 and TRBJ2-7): KAGVTQTPRYLIKTRGQQVTLSCSPISGHRSVSWYQQTPGQGLQFLFEYFSETQRNKGNFPGRFSGRQFSNSRSEMNVSTLELGDSALYLCASSPLGGVDSYEQYFGPGTRLTVT.

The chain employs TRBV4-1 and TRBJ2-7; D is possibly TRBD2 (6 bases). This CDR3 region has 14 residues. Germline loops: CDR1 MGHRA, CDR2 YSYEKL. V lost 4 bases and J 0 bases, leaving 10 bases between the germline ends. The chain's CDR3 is CASSPGLSSYEQYF. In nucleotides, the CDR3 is TGCGCCAGCAGCCCCGGACTAAGCTCCTACGAGCAGTACTTC.

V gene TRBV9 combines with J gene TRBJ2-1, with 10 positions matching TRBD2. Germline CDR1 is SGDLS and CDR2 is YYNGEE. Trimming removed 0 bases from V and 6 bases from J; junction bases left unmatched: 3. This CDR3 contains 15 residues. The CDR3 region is CASSVASGGINEQFF. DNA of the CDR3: TGTGCCAGCAGCGTAGCTAGCGGGGGCATCAATGAGCAGTTCTTC.

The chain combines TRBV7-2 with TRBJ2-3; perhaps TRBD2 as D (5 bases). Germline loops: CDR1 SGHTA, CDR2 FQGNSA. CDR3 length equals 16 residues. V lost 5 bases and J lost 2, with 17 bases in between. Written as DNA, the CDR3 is TGTGCCAGCAGCCTCTCTAACGGGAAAACCACAGATACGCAGTATTTT. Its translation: CASSLSNGKTTDTQYF.

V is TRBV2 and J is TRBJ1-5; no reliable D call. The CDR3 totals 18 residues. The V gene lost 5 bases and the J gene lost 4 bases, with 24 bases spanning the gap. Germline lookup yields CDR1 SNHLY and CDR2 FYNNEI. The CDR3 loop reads CASSRKRADTMGNQPQHF. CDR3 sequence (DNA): TGTGCCAGCAGTAGGAAGAGGGCAGATACGATGGGGAATCAGCCCCAGCATTTT.

CDR3 loop: CASSLGAGGQYF. The CDR3 DNA sequence: TGTGCCAGCAGCTTGGGGGCAGGGGGTCAGTACTTC. This chain joins TRBV5-4 and TRBJ2-5; 7 nucleotides agree with TRBD1. The junction had 4 bases not matched to a gene; V was cut back by 0 bases and J by 11 bases. The CDR3 sequence is 12 residues long. Germline assignment: CDR1 SGHNT and CDR2 YYREEE (reference sequence).

This chain's CDR3 is CASSPNRQGRNEQFF. The CDR3 nucleotides read TGTGCCAGCAGCCCTAACAGACAGGGACGGAATGAGCAGTTCTTC. V is TRBV14 and J is TRBJ2-1; 7 positions match TRBD1. J lost 7 bases, V lost 4 bases, and 10 bases had no gene match. The CDR3 sequence is 15 residues long. Germline V gives CDR1 SGHDN, CDR2 FVKESK.

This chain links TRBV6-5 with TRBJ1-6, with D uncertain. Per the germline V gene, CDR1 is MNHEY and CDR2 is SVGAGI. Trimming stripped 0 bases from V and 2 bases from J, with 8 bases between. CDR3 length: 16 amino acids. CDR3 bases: TGTGCCAGCAGTTACTCGCCAGAGGCCTATAATTCACCCCTCCACTTT. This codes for CASSYSPEAYNSPLHF.

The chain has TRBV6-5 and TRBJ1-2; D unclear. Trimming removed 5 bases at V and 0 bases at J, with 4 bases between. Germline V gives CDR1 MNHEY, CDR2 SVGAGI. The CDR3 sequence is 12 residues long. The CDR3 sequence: CASSTTNYGYTF. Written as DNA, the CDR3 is TGTGCCAGCAGTACAACTAACTATGGCTACACCTTC.

DNA of the CDR3: TGTGCCAGTAGCGTGGGTCTGGGCAACAGTTCACCCCTCCACTTT. This sequence encodes CASSVGLGNSSPLHF. This rearrangement joins TRBV19 to TRBJ1-6; D uncertain. V lost 6 bases, J lost 9 bases, and 18 bases lay in between. The germline CDR1 and CDR2 sequences are LNHDA and SQIVND (reference sequence). CDR3 length: 15 amino acids.

The CDR3 DNA reads as TGCGCCAGCAGCCGAGATACAGGGGGGACAGATACGCAGTATTTT. Its protein product is CASSRDTGGTDTQYF. This chain joins TRBV5-1 and TRBJ2-3; 8 bases line up with TRBD1. CDR3 length equals 15 residues. The V gene's germline CDR1 is SGHRS and CDR2 YFSETQ. J was trimmed by 3 bases and V by 4 bases; bases with no gene match: 7.

CDR3 region: CASSGRPGTEAFF. The CDR3 nucleotides read TGTGCCAGCAGCGGAAGACCGGGCACTGAAGCTTTCTTT. The chain couples TRBV6-6 to TRBJ1-1; D uncertain. Germline lookup yields CDR1 MNHNY and CDR2 SVGAGI (reference sequence). The CDR3 spans 13 residues. V lost 6 bases and J lost 4, with 12 bases in between.

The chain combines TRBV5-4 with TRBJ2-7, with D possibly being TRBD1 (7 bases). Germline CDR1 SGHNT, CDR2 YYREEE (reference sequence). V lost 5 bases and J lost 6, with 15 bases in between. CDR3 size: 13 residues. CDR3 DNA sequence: TGTGCCAGCAGGGCCGGGCAGGGGGGCGAGCAGTACTTC. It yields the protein CASRAGQGGEQYF.

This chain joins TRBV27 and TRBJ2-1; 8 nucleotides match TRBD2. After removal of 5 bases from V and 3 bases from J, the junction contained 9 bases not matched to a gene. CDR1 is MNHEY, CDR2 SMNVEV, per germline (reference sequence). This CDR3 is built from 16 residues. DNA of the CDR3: TGTGCCAGCAGTCGCTCTAGCGGGTACTACTACAATGAGCAGTTCTTC. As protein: CASSRSSGYYYNEQFF.

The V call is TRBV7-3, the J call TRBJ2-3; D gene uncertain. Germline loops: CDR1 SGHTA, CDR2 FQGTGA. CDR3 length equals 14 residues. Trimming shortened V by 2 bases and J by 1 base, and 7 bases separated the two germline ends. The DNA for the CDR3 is TGTGCCAGCAGCTTACTGGGCGGCACAGATACGCAGTATTTT. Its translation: CASSLLGGTDTQYF.

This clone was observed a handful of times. The CDR3 here is CASSGADRDRNTEAFF. The CDR3 DNA reads as TGCGCCAGCAGTGGGGCCGACCGGGACAGGAACACTGAAGCTTTCTTT. J is TRBJ1-1 and V is TRBV10-2; 7 positions agree with TRBD1. V lost 4 bases and J lost 1; bases outside the gene matches: 9. This CDR3 region has 16 residues. Germline CDR1 reads WSHSY; CDR2 reads SAAADI.

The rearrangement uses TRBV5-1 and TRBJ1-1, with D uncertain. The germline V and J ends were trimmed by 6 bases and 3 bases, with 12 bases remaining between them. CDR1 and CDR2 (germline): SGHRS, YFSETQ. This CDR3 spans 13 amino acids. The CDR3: CASTRERDTEAFF. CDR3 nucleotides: TGCGCCAGCACCCGGGAGAGGGACACTGAAGCTTTCTTT.

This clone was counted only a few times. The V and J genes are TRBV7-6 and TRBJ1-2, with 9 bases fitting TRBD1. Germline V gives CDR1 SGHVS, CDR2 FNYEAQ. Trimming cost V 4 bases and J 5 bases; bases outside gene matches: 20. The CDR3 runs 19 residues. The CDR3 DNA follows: TGTGCCAGCAGCTCGACATCCCCGGGACAGGGACTTTTGAGTTATGGCTACACCTTC. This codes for CASSSTSPGQGLLSYGYTF.

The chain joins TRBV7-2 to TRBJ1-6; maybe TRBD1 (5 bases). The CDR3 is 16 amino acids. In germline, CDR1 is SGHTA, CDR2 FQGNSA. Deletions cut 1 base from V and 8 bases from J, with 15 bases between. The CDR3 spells CASSLVPGGADSPLHF. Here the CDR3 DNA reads TGTGCCAGCAGCTTAGTACCGGGAGGGGCGGATTCACCCCTCCACTTT.

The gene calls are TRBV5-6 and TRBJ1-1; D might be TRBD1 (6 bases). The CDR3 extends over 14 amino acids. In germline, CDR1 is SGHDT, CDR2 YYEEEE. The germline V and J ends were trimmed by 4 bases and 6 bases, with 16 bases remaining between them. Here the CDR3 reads CASSDNRVVAEAFF. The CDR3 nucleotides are TGTGCCAGCAGCGACAACAGGGTGGTCGCTGAAGCTTTCTTT.

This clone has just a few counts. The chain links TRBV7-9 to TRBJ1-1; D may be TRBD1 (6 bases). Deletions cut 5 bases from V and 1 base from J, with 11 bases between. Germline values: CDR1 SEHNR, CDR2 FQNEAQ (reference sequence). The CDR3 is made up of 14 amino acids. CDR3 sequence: CASSPRTENTEAFF. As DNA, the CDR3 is TGTGCCAGCAGCCCCCGGACAGAGAACACTGAAGCTTTCTTT.

The CDR3 DNA reads as TGTGCCAGCAGCTCAGGACTAGCGGGGGGCACAGATACGCAGTATTTT. Its protein is CASSSGLAGGTDTQYF. V gene TRBV7-2 combines with J gene TRBJ2-3; TRBD2 matches at 13 bases. The CDR3 contains 16 residues. With 4 bases clipped from V and 1 base from J, the junction kept 2 bases outside the gene matches. Germline-derived CDR1 and CDR2 are SGHTA and FQGNSA.

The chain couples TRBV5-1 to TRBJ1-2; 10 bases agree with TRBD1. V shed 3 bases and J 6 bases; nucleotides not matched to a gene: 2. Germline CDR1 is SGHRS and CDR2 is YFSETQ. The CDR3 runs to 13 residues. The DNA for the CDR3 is TGCGCCAGCAGCTCCGGGACAGGGGATGGCTACACCTTC. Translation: CASSSGTGDGYTF.